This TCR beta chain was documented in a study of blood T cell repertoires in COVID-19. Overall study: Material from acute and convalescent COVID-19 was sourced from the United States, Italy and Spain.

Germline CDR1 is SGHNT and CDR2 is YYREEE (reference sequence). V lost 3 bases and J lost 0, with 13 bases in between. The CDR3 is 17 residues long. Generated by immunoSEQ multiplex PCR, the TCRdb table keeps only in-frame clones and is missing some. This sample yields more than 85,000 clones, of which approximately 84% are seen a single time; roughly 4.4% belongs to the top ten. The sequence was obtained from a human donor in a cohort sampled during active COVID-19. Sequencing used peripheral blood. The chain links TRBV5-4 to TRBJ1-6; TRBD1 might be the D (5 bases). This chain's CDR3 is CASSSRGGSSYNSPLHF. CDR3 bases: TGTGCCAGCAGCTCTCGCGGGGGAAGCTCCTATAATTCACCCCTCCACTTT.